The 17 T cell receptor beta chains given below trace back to one sample, sequenced in a study of human T cells and chemical hapten exposure (dated by TCRdb to the early 2020s). The time point label, read with the paper, signifies: pre-sensitization, week 0. This specimen's treatment or condition label, per the study, means: therapeutic diphenylcyclopropenone sensitization with weekly scalp DPC. The library was built by means of RACE. The instrument was a NextSeq 500. The public reads were reanalyzed by TCRdb: fastp trimming at Q25, MiXCR alignment, in-frame beta chains only. Merged by CDR3 protein, the rows form single entries marked with the most common genes and DNA. The sample table holds more than 300,000 distinct CDR3 sequences, of which roughly 4.6% were seen once. The top ten hold 2% to 3% of the sample. The specimen comprised whole blood, sampled in connection with sensitization to the hapten diphenylcyclopropenone (DPC). These receptors all stem from a woman between 45 and 65 years old with alopecia areata. Some clones in this sample may be carry-over from other donors' samples.

The J gene is TRBJ1-1, the V gene TRBV20-1; D gene uncertain. Trimming took off 2 bases at V and 3 bases at J, with 7 bases between the two ends. Germline CDR1 reads DFQATT; CDR2 reads SNEGSKA (reference sequence). This CDR3 has 12 amino acids. Here the CDR3 reads CSARNRDTEAFF. In DNA form, the CDR3 reads TGCAGTGCTAGAAATCGGGACACTGAAGCTTTCTTT.

This clonotype turned up a few times. The chain uses TRBV2 and TRBJ1-1; D is unclear. The CDR3 is 15 residues long. V was cut by 5 bases and J by 5 bases, with 18 bases left in between. Germline CDR1 and CDR2: SNHLY and FYNNEI. The CDR3 is CASSQVITSETEAFF. CDR3 coding DNA: TGTGCCAGCAGTCAAGTGATCACCTCGGAAACTGAAGCTTTCTTT.

The J gene is TRBJ2-2, the V gene TRBV4-1; unclear D gene. CDR1 is MGHRA and CDR2 is YSYEKL in the germline V gene. The V end lost 1 base, the J end lost 4 bases, and 7 bases lay between the germline ends. The length of the CDR3 is 14 residues. This CDR3 reads CASSQARGTGELFF. Written as DNA, the CDR3 is TGCGCCAGCAGCCAAGCGCGAGGCACCGGGGAGCTGTTTTTT.

This clonotype was counted ten times or more. The J gene is TRBJ1-1, the V gene TRBV20-1; D is perhaps TRBD1 (6 bases). The germline V gene has CDR1 DFQATT and CDR2 SNEGSKA (reference sequence). V was shortened by 6 bases and J by 1 base, with 18 bases between the two germline ends. The CDR3 is 15 residues long. The CDR3 DNA reads TGCAGTGCCCCCGGGAGGGGGGGACCGAACACTGAAGCTTTCTTT. Its translation is CSAPGRGGPNTEAFF.

This clonotype was observed a handful of times. CDR3 sequence: CSVVGGIGEQYF. CDR3 coding DNA: TGCAGCGTTGTAGGGGGTATCGGCGAGCAGTACTTC. The chain recombines TRBV29-1 with TRBJ2-7, with D perhaps matching TRBD1 (6 bases). With 4 bases removed from V and 6 bases from J, the gap between germline ends came to 13 bases. Per germline, CDR1 SQVTM and CDR2 ANQGSEA. The CDR3 has 12 residues.

The chain combines TRBV4-1 with TRBJ1-2; the D is unclear. The CDR3 loop spans 15 amino acids. The germline V and J ends were trimmed by 1 base and 4 bases, with 13 bases remaining between them. The germline CDR1 and CDR2 sequences are MGHRA and YSYEKL. In DNA, the CDR3 is TGCGCCAGCAGCCAAGGGCAGCGCTCCACCTATGGCTACACCTTC. Protein: CASSQGQRSTYGYTF.

The chain has TRBV3-1 and TRBJ1-5; D gene uncertain. The CDR3 has 14 residues. V was pared by 5 bases and J by 6 bases, with 14 bases between. Germline CDR1 reads LGHDT; CDR2 reads YNNKEL (reference sequence). The CDR3 is CASSSAALGQPQHF. In DNA form, the CDR3 reads TGTGCCAGCAGCTCTGCCGCGTTAGGTCAGCCCCAGCATTTT.

This clonotype was detected ten times or more. This sequence joins TRBV6-2 or TRBV6-3 and TRBJ2-4, with 7 bases matching TRBD2. Germline lookup yields CDR1 MNHEY and CDR2 SVGEGT. The V segment lost 0 bases and the J segment 6 bases; nucleotides outside the gene matches: 8. The CDR3 extends over 16 amino acids. CDR3 DNA: TGTGCCAGCAGTTACTCGGCGGGAGTATCCGTAAACATTCAGTACTTC. Translated, it gives CASSYSAGVSVNIQYF.

This clonotype was counted a few times. J is TRBJ1-2 and V is TRBV20-1; tentative D call: TRBD1 (5 bases). The CDR3 is made up of 11 amino acids. Trimming removed 3 bases at V and 8 bases at J, with 10 bases between. The V gene's germline CDR1 is DFQATT and CDR2 SNEGSKA (reference sequence). The CDR3 is CSASRGEGYTF. CDR3 coding DNA: TGCAGTGCTAGTAGAGGGGAAGGCTACACCTTC.

The chain recombines TRBV5-4 with TRBJ2-5; D ambiguous. V dropped 4 bases and J dropped 1 base, with 8 bases sitting between them. The CDR3 extends over 13 amino acids. Germline CDR1 reads SGHNT; CDR2 reads YYREEE (reference sequence). The CDR3 DNA follows: TGTGCCAGCAGCCGCCCTAGCCAAGAGACCCAGTACTTC. Translation: CASSRPSQETQYF.

At least ten counts were recorded for this clonotype. The V gene is TRBV6-5, the J gene TRBJ2-3, with 12 bases aligning to TRBD2. The germline gives CDR1 MNHEY, CDR2 SVGAGI. With V trimmed by 6 bases and J by 4 bases, 5 bases remained unmatched. This CDR3 is built from 15 residues. CDR3 protein: CASSWTSGVSDTQYF. CDR3 in DNA: TGTGCCAGCAGCTGGACTAGCGGGGTATCAGATACGCAGTATTTT.

This clonotype was found many times. V usage is TRBV28 and J usage is TRBJ2-3, with TRBD2 as a possible D gene (6 bases). Trimming cost V 3 bases and J 1 base, with 14 bases left between them. Per germline, CDR1 MDHEN and CDR2 SYDVKM. This CDR3 contains 16 residues. The CDR3 DNA reads as TGTGCCAGCAGTTTGACGGTGGGCGGGGGCACAGATACGCAGTATTTT. Translation gives CASSLTVGGGTDTQYF.

This clonotype was detected many times. The V call is TRBV27, the J call TRBJ2-1; D may be TRBD1 (7 bases). CDR3 length equals 15 residues. Trimming pared 3 bases from V and 3 bases from J, leaving 12 bases between. Germline lookup yields CDR1 MNHEY and CDR2 SMNVEV (reference sequence). The chain's CDR3 is CASSFRQGGYNEQFF. CDR3 sequence (DNA): TGTGCCAGCAGTTTTAGGCAGGGGGGCTACAATGAGCAGTTCTTC.

The sample holds many counts of this clonotype. The chain has TRBV5-1 and TRBJ2-7; 7 nucleotides match TRBD1. The V gene end was trimmed by 0 bases and the J gene end by 2 bases; junction bases not matched to a gene: 5. The CDR3 has 15 amino acids. Germline V gene data show CDR1 as SGHRS and CDR2 as YFSETQ. This CDR3 is CASSLGQGFPYEQYF. As DNA, the CDR3 is TGCGCCAGCAGCTTGGGACAGGGTTTTCCCTACGAGCAGTACTTC.

This clonotype was observed many times. The chain combines TRBV10-2 with TRBJ2-3; weak D call: TRBD2 (7 bases). The V gene's germline CDR1 is WSHSY and CDR2 SAAADI. The CDR3 has 15 amino acids. Trimming took off 3 bases at V and 8 bases at J, with 18 bases between the two ends. In DNA, the CDR3 is TGCGCCAGCAGTGAAGGGGGACTACCGCGAGGTACGCAGTATTTT. Its protein product is CASSEGGLPRGTQYF.

In this sample, this clonotype turned up a few times. V and J are TRBV3-1 and TRBJ1-3; tentative D call: TRBD1 (6 bases). V lost 2 bases and J lost 0, with 14 bases in between. Germline V lookup: CDR1 LGHDT, CDR2 YNNKEL (reference sequence). CDR3 length: 17 residues. The CDR3 DNA follows: TGTGCCAGCAGCCAACCCCGGGACACCAGCTCTGGAAACACCATATATTTT. It yields the protein CASSQPRDTSSGNTIYF.

As for this clonotype: The conserved final phenylalanine or tryptophan is absent from the CDR3, which likely points to a read error. The V and J genes are TRBV20-1 and TRBJ2-7; 10 bases align to TRBD1. Germline V gene lookup returns CDR1 DFQATT and CDR2 SNEGSKA (reference sequence). Trimming at V came to 6 bases and at J to 3 bases, leaving 2 bases not matched to a gene. The CDR3 is 12 residues long. The CDR3 coding sequence is TGCAGTGCGCGGGACAGGGGCTACGAGCAGTACCTC. Translated, it gives CSARDRGYEQYL.